Presented here are 8 T cell receptor beta chains from one specimen sequenced in a study of blood T cell repertoires in COVID-19. TCRdb keeps only in-frame clones here, not all; method: immunoSEQ multiplex PCR. Of about 170,000 clones listed, about 74% were seen once; the top ten hold about 3%. Sequenced sample: peripheral blood. These TCRs come from a woman older than 75 with acute or convalescent COVID-19.

The chain uses TRBV5-8 and TRBJ1-5; 7 bases map to TRBD1. Germline values: CDR1 SGHTS, CDR2 YDEGEE. There are 15 residues in the CDR3. With V trimmed by 1 base and J by 6 bases, 7 bases remained unmatched. This CDR3 reads CASSLWGRGSQPQHF. In DNA form, the CDR3 reads TGTGCCAGCAGCTTGTGGGGCAGGGGGTCTCAGCCCCAGCATTTT.

The V gene is TRBV3-1 (or the pseudogene TRBV3-2), the J gene TRBJ2-3; unclear D gene. The V and J ends lost 4 bases and 0 bases respectively, with 11 bases between them. The CDR3 totals 15 residues. The germline gives CDR1 LGHDT, CDR2 YNNKEL (reference sequence). The CDR3 coding sequence is TGTGCCAGCAGCCGCGACACGATTAGCACAGATACGCAGTATTTT. It codes for CASSRDTISTDTQYF.

This clone was counted between two and nine times. The chain recombines TRBV6-6 with TRBJ2-7, with unresolved D. V was clipped by 5 bases and J by 1 base, with 12 bases between them. Germline V gene sequence: CDR1 MNHNY, CDR2 SVGAGI (reference sequence). There are 14 residues in the CDR3. CDR3 residues: CASSLRSASYEQYF. CDR3 nucleotides: TGTGCCAGCAGTCTCAGGTCGGCATCCTACGAGCAGTACTTC.

This clone appeared a single time. The chain employs TRBV19 and TRBJ2-1; 12 bases agree with TRBD2. The trim removed 7 bases at V and 0 bases at J, leaving 7 bases unmatched. This CDR3 spans 17 amino acids. Germline CDR1 is LNHDA and CDR2 is SQIVND (reference sequence). The CDR3 loop reads CASTGLAGLSSYNEQFF. Here the CDR3 DNA reads TGTGCCAGTACGGGACTAGCGGGCCTAAGCTCCTACAATGAGCAGTTCTTC.

V is TRBV19 and J is TRBJ2-7; 10 nucleotides match TRBD1. This CDR3 is 13 amino acids long. In germline, CDR1 is LNHDA, CDR2 SQIVND (reference sequence). Trimming took 6 bases from V and 5 from J; bases not matched to a gene: 4. The CDR3 loop is CASSGTGVHEQYF. The CDR3 region has the DNA TGTGCCAGTAGCGGGACAGGGGTCCACGAGCAGTACTTC.

V gene TRBV19 combines with J gene TRBJ1-2; no definite D call. Deletions cut 4 bases from V and 6 bases from J, with 12 bases between. CDR1 LNHDA and CDR2 SQIVND come from the germline V gene (reference sequence). The CDR3 length is 13 residues. The CDR3 is CASSNRGEDGYTF. DNA of the CDR3: TGTGCCAGTAGTAATCGGGGAGAGGATGGCTACACCTTC.

Details on this clone: Germline and junction disagree at one end, which may indicate a read error. This sequence joins TRBV5-5 and TRBJ2-3, with a tentative D call TRBD2 (5 bases). Germline-derived CDR1 and CDR2 are SGHKS and YYEKEE (reference sequence). This CDR3 spans 13 amino acids. The CDR3 sequence: CASSLASIDTQYF. The CDR3 DNA reads as TGTGCCAGCAGCTTGGCTAGCATAGATACGCAGTATTTT.

The DNA of the CDR3 is TGTGCCAGCACCGACTCAGGGGAGTTCTATAATTCACCCCTCCACTTT. It is translated as CASTDSGEFYNSPLHF. V is TRBV9 and J is TRBJ1-6; the D gene is possibly TRBD1 (6 bases). The length of the CDR3 is 16 residues. Germline V gene lookup returns CDR1 SGDLS and CDR2 YYNGEE. Between the trimmed V and J ends, which lost 6 bases and 3 bases, there was a span of 16 bases.